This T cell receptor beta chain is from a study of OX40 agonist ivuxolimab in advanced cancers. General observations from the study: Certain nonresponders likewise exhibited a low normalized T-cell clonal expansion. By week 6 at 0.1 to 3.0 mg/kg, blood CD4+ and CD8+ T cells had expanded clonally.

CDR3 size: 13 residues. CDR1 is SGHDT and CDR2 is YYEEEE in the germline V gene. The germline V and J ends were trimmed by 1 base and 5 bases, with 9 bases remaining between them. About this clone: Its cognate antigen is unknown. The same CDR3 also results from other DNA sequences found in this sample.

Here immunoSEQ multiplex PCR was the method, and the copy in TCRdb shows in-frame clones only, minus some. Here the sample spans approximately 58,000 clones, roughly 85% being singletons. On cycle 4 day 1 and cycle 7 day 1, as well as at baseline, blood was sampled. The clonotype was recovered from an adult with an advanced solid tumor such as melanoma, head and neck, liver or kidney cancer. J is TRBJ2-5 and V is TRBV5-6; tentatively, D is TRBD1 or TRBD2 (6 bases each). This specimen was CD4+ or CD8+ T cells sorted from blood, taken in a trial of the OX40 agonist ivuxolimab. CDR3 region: CASSLIGGETQYF. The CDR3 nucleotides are TGTGCCAGCAGCTTGATAGGGGGGGAGACCCAGTACTTC.